A single TCR beta chain is shown here with its context. The sample originates from a study of blood T cell repertoires in COVID-19. About the study: The United States, Italy and Spain were the sources of the acute and convalescent COVID-19 samples. The analysed material was cDNA or gDNA that came from T cells, B-cell-depleted T cells, or PBMCs.

Study processing details: The assay estimated nucleated cells by amplifying reference gene primers. Data came from immunoSEQ multiplex PCR; TCRdb stores just in-frame clones and leaves some out. The V and J calls and clone size come from that table; D and trimming were worked out from the DNA. This repertoire shows roughly 120,000 clones, around 90% found once; its top ten account for around 3.7%. The clonotype originates from a man aged 45-60 years with active COVID-19. The sequenced material came from peripheral blood.

CDR3 sequence reads: CASNQRFNQPQHF. CDR3 bases: TGTGCCAGCAATCAGCGATTCAATCAGCCCCAGCATTTT. The rearrangement joins TRBV6-5 to TRBJ1-5, with D uncertain. CDR3 size: 13 residues. Germline CDR1 and CDR2: MNHEY and SVGAGI. Between the trimmed V and J ends, which lost 7 bases and 3 bases, there was a span of 10 bases.